This T cell receptor (beta chain) is from a study of Ad26.COV2.S vaccination and SARS-CoV-2 variants. Across the study: Into the muscle, Ad26.COV2.S was dosed once or twice, 56 days apart. General study results and limits: Vaccine recipients showed a spike-specific TCR breadth that was higher than in placebo recipients. Overall T cell responses may have been underestimated by the analyses of TCR breadth and depth.

Treatment meaning: some 20 received Ad26.COV2.S at low or high dose, single or two shots; roughly five received placebo; per-sample allocation not given. On day 63 after the first injection, vaccine and placebo recipients gave samples. What was given as vaccine was an Ad26 vector encoding Wuhan-strain SARS-CoV-2 spike. Measured with immunoSEQ multiplex PCR; TCRdb has only the in-frame clones, and not every one. Among around 270,000 clones listed, roughly 89% were seen once. This clone has just a few counts. Its target is not known. The V end was cut by 6 bases, the J end by 4 bases, with 9 bases between. The CDR3 has 12 residues.

This receptor was taken from a person between 18 and 65 years old who received the Ad26.COV2.S COVID-19 vaccine or a placebo. The sample was peripheral blood, taken in a trial of Ad26.COV2.S vaccine versus placebo. This chain joins TRBV12-3 or TRBV12-4 and TRBJ1-1; unclear D gene. Here the CDR3 DNA reads TGTGCCAGCAGGGGTCCTAGCACTGAAGCTTTCTTT. Its protein is CASRGPSTEAFF.